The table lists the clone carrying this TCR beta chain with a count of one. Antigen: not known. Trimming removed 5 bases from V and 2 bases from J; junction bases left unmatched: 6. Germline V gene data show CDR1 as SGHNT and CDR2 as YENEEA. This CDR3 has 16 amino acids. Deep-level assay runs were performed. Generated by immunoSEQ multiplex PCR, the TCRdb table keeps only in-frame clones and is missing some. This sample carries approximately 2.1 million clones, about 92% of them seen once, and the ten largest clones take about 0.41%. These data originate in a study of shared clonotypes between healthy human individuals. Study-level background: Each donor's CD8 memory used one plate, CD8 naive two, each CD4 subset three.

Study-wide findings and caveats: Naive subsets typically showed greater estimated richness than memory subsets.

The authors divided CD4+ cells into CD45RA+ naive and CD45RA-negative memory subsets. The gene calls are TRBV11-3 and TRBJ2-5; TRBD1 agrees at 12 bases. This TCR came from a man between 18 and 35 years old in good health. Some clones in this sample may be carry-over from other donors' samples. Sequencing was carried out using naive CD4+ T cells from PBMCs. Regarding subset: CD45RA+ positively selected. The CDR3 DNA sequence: TGTGCCAGCAGCAAGGGACAGGGGGCTGGTCAAGAGACCCAGTACTTC. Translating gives CASSKGQGAGQETQYF.